These 19 T cell receptor beta chains originate from one sample sequenced in a study of blood T cell repertoires in COVID-19. The table came from immunoSEQ multiplex PCR; TCRdb's copy has only in-frame clones and leaves some out. The sample includes 150,000 to 200,000 clones, nearly 90% of them seen just once. Sequencing was performed on peripheral blood. The receptors originated from a man aged 18 to 30 who had recovered from COVID-19.

The rearrangement links TRBV12-3 or TRBV12-4 to TRBJ2-2; D is ambiguous. V lost 6 bases, J lost 3 bases, and 5 bases lay in between. CDR3 length: 12 residues. In DNA, the CDR3 is TGTGCCAGCAGCCCCTACACCGGGGAGCTGTTTTTT. This codes for CASSPYTGELFF.

V is TRBV19 and J is TRBJ1-4, with TRBD1 as a possible D gene (5 bases). CDR3 size: 14 residues. Germline V CDR1 and CDR2: LNHDA, SQIVND (reference sequence). V gave up 6 bases and J gave up 8 bases, with 16 bases separating them. The CDR3 loop is CASRLDNPQEKLFF. The DNA of the CDR3 is TGTGCCAGTAGGCTGGACAACCCCCAGGAAAAACTGTTTTTT.

The chain's CDR3 is CASSFNPGNPGANVLTF. CDR3 coding DNA: TGTGCCAGCAGTTTCAATCCCGGGAATCCTGGGGCCAACGTCCTGACTTTC. The V gene is TRBV27, the J gene TRBJ2-6; D perhaps matches TRBD2 (5 bases). Germline lookup yields CDR1 MNHEY and CDR2 SMNVEV (reference sequence). This CDR3 contains 17 residues. V lost 3 bases, J lost 2 bases, and 14 bases lay in between. The whole variable domain, remainder taken from reference TRBV27 and TRBJ2-6, is EAQVTQNPRYLITVTGKKLTVTCSQNMNHEYMSWYRQDPGLGLRQIYYSMNVEVTDKGDVPEGYKVSRKEKRNFPLILESPSPNQTSLYFCASSFNPGNPGANVLTFGAGSRLTVL.

The chain is built from TRBV7-9 and TRBJ2-3; the match to TRBD1 covers 7 bases. The germline gives CDR1 SEHNR, CDR2 FQNEAQ (reference sequence). This CDR3 is 13 amino acids long. The V segment lost 5 bases and the J segment 3 bases; nucleotides outside the gene matches: 2. The CDR3: CASSPQGTDTQYF. In nucleotides, the CDR3 is TGTGCCAGCAGCCCACAGGGGACAGATACGCAGTATTTT.

This rearrangement joins TRBV3-1 (or the pseudogene TRBV3-2) to TRBJ1-1; tentative D call: TRBD1 (5 bases). With 7 bases removed from V and 5 bases from J, the gap between germline ends came to 14 bases. Germline values: CDR1 LGHDT, CDR2 YNNKEL (reference sequence). This CDR3 region has 13 residues. This CDR3 is CASIRQGGTEAFF. In DNA, the CDR3 is TGTGCCAGCATAAGGCAGGGAGGGACTGAAGCTTTCTTT.

The genes are TRBV29-1 and TRBJ1-1, with D perhaps matching TRBD1 (6 bases). Germline V gives CDR1 SQVTM, CDR2 ANQGSEA. This CDR3 is 13 amino acids long. Trimming stripped 6 bases from V and 1 base from J, with 12 bases between. The CDR3 spells CSVNRVKNTEAFF. CDR3 in DNA: TGCAGCGTAAACAGGGTGAAGAACACTGAAGCTTTCTTT.

V gene TRBV9 combines with J gene TRBJ2-2; 7 nucleotides agree with TRBD1. The CDR3 runs 15 residues. Germline CDR1 and CDR2: SGDLS and YYNGEE. After removal of 3 bases from V and 6 bases from J, the junction contained 8 bases not matched to a gene. For the CDR3, the DNA is TGTGCCAGCAGCGCTCGACAGGGTGGGGCCGGGGAGCTGTTTTTT. This encodes CASSARQGGAGELFF.

The gene calls are TRBV4-1 and TRBJ1-1, with TRBD1 identical over 7 bases. Germline values: CDR1 MGHRA, CDR2 YSYEKL. J lost 2 bases, V lost 2 bases, and 8 bases had no gene match. The CDR3 spans 16 residues. CDR3 bases: TGCGCCAGCAGCCAATCTCGGACAGGCATAAACACTGAAGCTTTCTTT. It specifies CASSQSRTGINTEAFF.

The chain couples TRBV7-9 to TRBJ1-1; TRBD1 matches at 7 bases. J was trimmed by 1 base and V by 5 bases; bases with no gene match: 10. The CDR3 has 16 residues. Germline-derived CDR1 and CDR2 are SEHNR and FQNEAQ (reference sequence). The CDR3 DNA is TGTGCCAGCAGCCACACCACAGGGGCGAAGAACACTGAAGCTTTCTTT. It specifies CASSHTTGAKNTEAFF.

V is TRBV9 and J is TRBJ2-1, with 11 nucleotides matching TRBD2. CDR3 size: 15 residues. V shed 4 bases and J 7 bases; nucleotides not matched to a gene: 7. The germline CDR1 and CDR2 sequences are SGDLS and YYNGEE. The CDR3 protein is CASSPGLAGYNEQFF. CDR3 coding DNA: TGTGCCAGCAGCCCCGGACTAGCGGGTTATAATGAGCAGTTCTTC.

The J gene is TRBJ2-5, the V gene TRBV6-1; D is undetermined. CDR3 length: 14 amino acids. Germline V CDR1 and CDR2: MNHNS, SASEGT. The V and J ends lost 0 bases and 4 bases respectively, with 9 bases between them. CDR3 DNA sequence: TGTGCCAGCAGTGAAGCTGTCCGAGGAGAGACCCAGTACTTC. Its translation is CASSEAVRGETQYF.

The V call is TRBV3-1 (or the pseudogene TRBV3-2), the J call TRBJ2-5; D possibly corresponds to TRBD2 (5 bases). Germline V gives CDR1 LGHDT, CDR2 YNNKEL (reference sequence). Trimming removed 2 bases from V and 5 bases from J, with 12 bases in between. The CDR3 runs to 14 residues. The CDR3 protein is CASSQRGPWETQYF. CDR3 DNA: TGTGCCAGCAGCCAAAGAGGGCCTTGGGAGACCCAGTACTTC.

The chain uses TRBV15 and TRBJ1-5; D possibly corresponds to TRBD1 (5 bases). Trimming pared 1 base from V and 4 bases from J, leaving 11 bases between. The V gene's germline CDR1 is LNHNV and CDR2 YYDKDF (reference sequence). The CDR3 extends over 15 amino acids. CDR3 nucleotides: TGTGCCACCAGCAGAGGGGGGGGGTCGAATCAGCCCCAGCATTTT. Its translation is CATSRGGGSNQPQHF.

Remarks on this clone: Germline and junction disagree at one end, which may indicate a read error. The chain is built from TRBV7-7 and TRBJ2-1, with 9 positions matching TRBD2. The germline CDR1 and CDR2 sequences are SSHAT and FNYEAQ (reference sequence). The CDR3 spans 16 residues. As DNA, the CDR3 is TGTGCTAGCAGCTTAGCAAGACTAGCGGACCTGAATGAGCAGTTCTTC. Protein product: CASSLARLADLNEQFF.

This chain uses TRBV2 with TRBJ2-7; a weak D match, TRBD1 (5 bases). The germline V gene has CDR1 SNHLY and CDR2 FYNNEI. Trimming took off 8 bases at V and 1 base at J, with 9 bases between the two ends. CDR3 length: 12 residues. In DNA, the CDR3 is TGTGCCAGCCGGCAGGGTTCCTACGAGCAGTACTTC. This encodes CASRQGSYEQYF.

In its sample, this clone was seen a few times. V usage is TRBV15 and J usage is TRBJ2-7, with D unclear. The CDR3 contains 13 residues. Deletions cut 0 bases from V and 3 bases from J, with 6 bases between. CDR1 and CDR2 (germline): LNHNV, YYDKDF (reference sequence). The CDR3 coding sequence is TGTGCCACCAGCAGAGATAGGAGCTACGAGCAGTACTTC. The encoded protein is CATSRDRSYEQYF.

V usage is TRBV5-4 and J usage is TRBJ2-2; tentative D call: TRBD1 (6 bases). This CDR3 is 16 amino acids long. V was trimmed by 0 bases and J by 7 bases, leaving 16 bases between them. Germline CDR1 SGHNT, CDR2 YYREEE (reference sequence). The CDR3 sequence is CASSLAKGEKGGELFF. The CDR3 bases are TGTGCCAGCAGCTTGGCCAAGGGGGAGAAGGGCGGGGAGCTGTTTTTT.

This chain connects TRBV9 to TRBJ2-1; 8 nucleotides match TRBD2. This CDR3 spans 15 amino acids. In germline, CDR1 is SGDLS, CDR2 YYNGEE. The V segment lost 3 bases and the J segment 4 bases; nucleotides outside the gene matches: 6. The CDR3: CASSAGTRGYNEQFF. CDR3 nucleotide sequence: TGTGCCAGCAGCGCCGGGACTAGGGGGTACAATGAGCAGTTCTTC.

J is TRBJ2-5 and V is TRBV10-3, with 9 bases fitting TRBD2. Germline CDR1 and CDR2: ENHRY and SYGVKD. After removal of 10 bases from V and 1 base from J, the junction contained 10 bases not matched to a gene. The CDR3 has 15 residues. CDR3 in amino acids: CATSSRGGSQETQYF. The CDR3 DNA sequence: TGTGCCACCTCTTCGCGGGGGGGTTCCCAAGAGACCCAGTACTTC.